The 17 T cell receptor beta chains in this list originate from one sample, sequenced in a study of blood T cell repertoires in COVID-19 (dated by TCRdb to 2020 to 2021). Receptor amplification or capture employed the immunoSEQ multiplex PCR assay. TCRdb stores this immuneACCESS table with in-frame sequences only. Part of the clones is absent; in the studies checked, under half of the shortfall reflects unresolved V genes, and no reason is known for the rest. Here the sample has some 250,000 clones; approximately 84% occur a single time. The ten largest account for 4.4% of the sample. Input material: peripheral blood. The receptor source for this set is a man aged 50 to 59 with active or convalescent COVID-19.

The chain joins TRBV24-1 to TRBJ2-5, with 7 bases that match TRBD1. V dropped 4 bases and J dropped 1; count of bases not matched to a gene: 17. Germline values: CDR1 KGHDR, CDR2 SFDVKD. CDR3 length: 19 amino acids. This chain's CDR3 is CATSDLTGTARTGQETQYF. The CDR3 DNA reads as TGTGCCACCAGTGACCTAACAGGGACGGCACGGACAGGCCAAGAGACCCAGTACTTC.

This clone was seen just once. This chain links TRBV7-9 with TRBJ2-3; TRBD1 agrees at 7 bases. Germline V gene data show CDR1 as SEHNR and CDR2 as FQNEAQ (reference sequence). The V gene end was trimmed by 7 bases and the J gene end by 3 bases; junction bases not matched to a gene: 10. The CDR3 has 15 amino acids. The CDR3 here is CASTWDRRVTDTQYF. In DNA, the CDR3 is TGTGCCAGCACCTGGGACAGAAGGGTGACAGATACGCAGTATTTT.

The rearrangement links TRBV4-2 to TRBJ2-5, with 7 bases lining up with TRBD2. The CDR3 has 16 residues. Unmatched junction bases numbered 10, after V lost 1 base and J lost 5 bases. Germline values: CDR1 LGHNA, CDR2 YNFKEQ. For the CDR3, the DNA is TGTGCCAGCAGCCAAGCTAGCGGCGACCCCCGGGAGACCCAGTACTTC. Residues: CASSQASGDPRETQYF.

The V and J genes are TRBV12-3 or TRBV12-4 and TRBJ1-5; 7 bases fit TRBD1. The V segment lost 6 bases and the J segment 9 bases; nucleotides outside the gene matches: 8. The CDR3 is 13 amino acids. CDR3 sequence (DNA): TGTGCCAGCAGCCTGACAGGGAATGCGCCCCAGCATTTT. Translating gives CASSLTGNAPQHF.

The rearrangement joins TRBV10-3 to TRBJ1-1, with a tentative D call TRBD1 (5 bases). Germline V CDR1 and CDR2: ENHRY, SYGVKD. This CDR3 is built from 14 residues. The ends were cut back, 1 base at V and 5 bases at J, with 11 bases in the middle. CDR3: CAISEYRGWTEAFF. The CDR3, as DNA: TGTGCCATCAGTGAGTATCGGGGGTGGACTGAAGCTTTCTTT.

The J gene is TRBJ2-7, the V gene TRBV19, with unresolved D. Deletions cut 8 bases from V and 0 bases from J, with 8 bases between. Looked up from germline, CDR1 is LNHDA and CDR2 is SQIVND (reference sequence). This CDR3 region has 12 residues. The CDR3 is CASQSTSYEQYF. CDR3 in DNA: TGTGCCAGTCAGTCAACCTCCTACGAGCAGTACTTC.

This clone was picked up one time. The rearrangement uses TRBV30 and TRBJ1-5; D not certain. The V end lost 1 base, the J end lost 3 bases, and 7 bases lay between the germline ends. This CDR3 is 13 amino acids long. Germline V gives CDR1 GTSNPN, CDR2 SVGIG (reference sequence). CDR3 loop: CAWSGADNQPQHF. Written as DNA, the CDR3 is TGTGCCTGGAGTGGGGCAGACAATCAGCCCCAGCATTTT.

V usage is TRBV19 and J usage is TRBJ1-2, with TRBD1 matching over 9 bases. The trim removed 8 bases at V and 4 bases at J, leaving 5 bases unmatched. The CDR3 spans 13 residues. Per germline, CDR1 LNHDA and CDR2 SQIVND (reference sequence). CDR3 sequence: CASRDRVGYGYTF. For the CDR3, the DNA is TGTGCCAGTCGGGACAGGGTGGGCTATGGCTACACCTTC.

The chain couples TRBV6-5 to TRBJ1-6, with TRBD1 as a possible D gene (6 bases). The germline V gene has CDR1 MNHEY and CDR2 SVGAGI. The CDR3 contains 14 residues. Trimming removed 2 bases at V and 7 bases at J, with 9 bases between. CDR3 in DNA: TGTGCCAGCAGTTACGGGGGGGCAAATTCACCCCTCCACTTT. Translation gives CASSYGGANSPLHF.

J is TRBJ1-1 and V is TRBV5-1, with 7 positions matching TRBD1. This CDR3 contains 14 residues. With V trimmed by 0 bases and J by 3 bases, 2 bases remained unmatched. Germline V gene data show CDR1 as SGHRS and CDR2 as YFSETQ. The DNA for the CDR3 is TGCGCCAGCAGCTTGGACACAGGGGACACTGAAGCTTTCTTT. Residues: CASSLDTGDTEAFF.

The rearrangement uses TRBV7-8 and TRBJ1-5; 9 bases line up with TRBD1. Germline assignment: CDR1 SGHVS and CDR2 FQNEAQ. The CDR3 totals 14 residues. Losses at the gene ends were 1 base for V and 9 bases for J; bases not matched to a gene: 4. Written as DNA, the CDR3 is TGTGCCAGCAGCTTAGGGGACAGGGCTTGGCCCCAGCATTTT. It codes for CASSLGDRAWPQHF.

The chain combines TRBV9 with TRBJ1-2, with a possible D match to TRBD1 (5 bases). Germline CDR1 is SGDLS and CDR2 is YYNGEE. Trimming left V 0 bases short and J 1 base short, with 16 bases between. The CDR3 loop spans 17 amino acids. The CDR3 nucleotides read TGTGCCAGCAGCGTAGAGGAGTGGGGGGGTGTTAACTATGGCTACACCTTC. As protein: CASSVEEWGGVNYGYTF.

V is TRBV30 and J is TRBJ1-6, with a weak D call TRBD1 (5 bases). The CDR3 sequence is 15 residues long. CDR1 and CDR2 from the germline V gene are GTSNPN and SVGIG (reference sequence). The V and J ends lost 2 bases and 10 bases respectively, with 18 bases between them. The CDR3 reads CAWSRTGGAESPLHF. CDR3 bases: TGTGCCTGGAGTCGAACCGGAGGGGCGGAATCACCCCTCCACTTT. Complete variable domain (other parts from reference TRBV30 and TRBJ1-6): SQTIHQWPATLVQPVGSPLSLECTVEGTSNPNLYWYRQAAGRGLQLLFYSVGIGQISSEVPQNLSASRPQDRQFILSSKKLLLSDSGFYLCAWSRTGGAESPLHFGNGTRLTVT.

The chain has TRBV3-1 (or the pseudogene TRBV3-2) and TRBJ2-5; 8 bases match TRBD2. The trim removed 0 bases at V and 9 bases at J, leaving 9 bases unmatched. The CDR3 extends over 15 amino acids. Germline assignment: CDR1 LGHDT and CDR2 YNNKEL (reference sequence). In nucleotides, the CDR3 is TGTGCCAGCAGCCAAGATTACGGCGGGCGGGGGGCCCAGTACTTC. This translates into CASSQDYGGRGAQYF.

This chain connects TRBV10-3 to TRBJ1-4; TRBD1 agrees at 9 bases. The CDR3 length is 14 residues. Looked up from germline, CDR1 is ENHRY and CDR2 is SYGVKD. V shed 5 bases and J 4 bases; nucleotides not matched to a gene: 2. This CDR3 is CAISTTGGNEKLFF. CDR3 coding DNA: TGTGCCATCAGTACGACAGGGGGTAATGAAAAACTGTTTTTT.

The chain recombines TRBV7-2 with TRBJ1-1; D unclear. Looked up from germline, CDR1 is SGHTA and CDR2 is FQGNSA. Trimming shortened V by 5 bases and J by 1 base, and 8 bases separated the two germline ends. The CDR3 totals 13 residues. The CDR3 coding sequence is TGTGCCAGCAGCGTCACAGAGAACACTGAAGCTTTCTTT. It codes for CASSVTENTEAFF.

The chain is built from TRBV15 and TRBJ2-5, with D possibly being TRBD1 (5 bases). The V and J ends lost 0 bases and 4 bases respectively, with 9 bases between them. Per the germline V gene, CDR1 is LNHNV and CDR2 is YYDKDF (reference sequence). The CDR3 consists of 14 residues. CDR3 amino acids: CATSREEDRETQYF. CDR3 coding DNA: TGTGCCACCAGCAGAGAGGAAGACAGAGAGACCCAGTACTTC.